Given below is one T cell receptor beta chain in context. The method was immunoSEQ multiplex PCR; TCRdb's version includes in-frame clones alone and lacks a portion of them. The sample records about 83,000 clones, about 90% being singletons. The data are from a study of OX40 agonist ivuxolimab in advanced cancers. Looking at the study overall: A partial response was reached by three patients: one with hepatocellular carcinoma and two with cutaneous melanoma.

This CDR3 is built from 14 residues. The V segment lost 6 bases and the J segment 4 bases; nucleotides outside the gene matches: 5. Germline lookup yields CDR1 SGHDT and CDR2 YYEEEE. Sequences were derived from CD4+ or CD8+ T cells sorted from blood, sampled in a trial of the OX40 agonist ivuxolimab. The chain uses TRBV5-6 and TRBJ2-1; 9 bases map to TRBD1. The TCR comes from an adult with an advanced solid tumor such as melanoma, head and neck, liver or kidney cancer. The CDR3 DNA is TGTGCCAGCAAGAGAGGGACAGGGTACAATGAGCAGTTCTTC. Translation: CASKRGTGYNEQFF.